This is a list of T cell receptor beta chains from one sample in a study of OX40 agonist ivuxolimab in advanced cancers. Method: immunoSEQ multiplex PCR; TCRdb's copy keeps in-frame clones and lacks some. Among around 19,000 clones, less than 75% were seen once, and the ten largest hold approximately 28%. Specimen: CD4+ or CD8+ T cells sorted from blood, collected in a trial of the OX40 agonist ivuxolimab. These receptors came from an adult with an advanced solid tumor such as melanoma, head and neck, liver or kidney cancer. Each CDR3 is given with its conserved first and last residue. The D gene is left open where the match is weak. Size is stated for part of the rows, as once, few or many counts, or as a class when the clone is expanded.

v_gene	j_gene	d_gene	abundance	CDR3aa	CDR3nt
TRBV7-9	TRBJ2-1	NA	few	CASSLGGVAEQFF	TGTGCCAGCAGCTTAGGGGGAGTCGCTGAGCAGTTCTTC
TRBV5-1	TRBJ2-7	TRBD2	few	CASSSRSLAAEQYF	TGCGCCAGCAGCTCAAGGTCACTAGCGGCCGAGCAGTACTTC
TRBV4-2	TRBJ2-6	TRBD2	NA	CASSPLVASGVGGANVLTF	TGTGCCAGCAGCCCCCTGGTAGCTAGCGGGGTGGGGGGGGCCAACGTCCTGACTTTC
TRBV6-1	TRBJ1-1	TRBD1	NA	CASGDRGDNTEAFF	TGTGCCAGCGGGGACAGGGGTGATAACACTGAAGCTTTCTTT
TRBV6-6	TRBJ2-7	TRBD2	NA	CASKANLAGGPYEQYF	TGTGCCAGCAAGGCCAACCTAGCGGGAGGCCCATACGAGCAGTACTTC
TRBV6-5	TRBJ2-7	NA	NA	CASSSVTVLGYEQYF	TGTGCCAGCAGTTCCGTGACAGTTCTGGGCTACGAGCAGTACTTC
TRBV6-6	TRBJ2-2	NA	NA	CASSSQGDGTGELFF	TGTGCCAGCAGTTCACAGGGAGATGGGACCGGGGAGCTGTTTTTT
TRBV5-1	TRBJ1-5	NA	NA	CASSLDGAGNQPQHF	TGCGCCAGCAGCTTGGACGGGGCGGGGAATCAGCCCCAGCATTTT
TRBV19	TRBJ2-2	NA	NA	CASSSGRAAGELFF	TGTGCCAGTAGTAGTGGCAGGGCTGCCGGGGAGCTGTTTTTT
TRBV9	TRBJ2-7	NA	medium-sized	CASSVAVRDEQYF	TGTGCCAGCAGCGTAGCGGTTCGGGACGAGCAGTACTTC
TRBV6-6	TRBJ2-3	TRBD1	NA	CASSYSGSGGGDTQYF	TGTGCCAGCAGTTACTCGGGCTCAGGGGGCGGAGATACGCAGTATTTT
TRBV11-2	TRBJ1-1	TRBD1	NA	CASSLIPDREQAFF	TGTGCCAGCAGCTTAATCCCCGACAGGGAACAAGCTTTCTTT
TRBV21-1	TRBJ1-2	NA	NA	CASRNGCCDRGNYGYTF	TGTGCCAGCAGAAACGGTTGTTGTGACAGGGGTAACTATGGCTACACCTTC
TRBV10-2	TRBJ1-2	NA	NA	CASSESSIRDRFNYGYTF	TGCGCCAGCAGTGAGTCCAGCATTAGAGACAGGTTTAACTATGGCTACACCTTC